The 17 T cell receptor beta chains below were found in one sample sequenced in a study of blood T cells in healthy people across ages (dated by TCRdb to about 2015). Library preparation was by 5' RACE. The instrument was an Illumina HiSeq 2500. A second PCR of roughly 7 to 12 cycles was run with a J-beta primer mix and a sample-barcoded 5' primer. The public reads were quality trimmed at Q25 with fastp and then assembled into clones with MiXCR by TCRdb, keeping productive beta chains. One record per CDR3 amino acid sequence lists the most common genes and DNA. The sample table lists more than 500,000 distinct CDR3 sequences, roughly 29% of them with a count of one. Jointly, the top ten make up roughly 18% of the sample. Sequenced material: blood. The receptor set was obtained from an older woman in good health.

The V call is TRBV11-2, the J call TRBJ2-5; 7 bases match TRBD2. The CDR3 sequence is 14 residues long. The V and J ends lost 4 bases and 3 bases, in that order; junction bases with no gene match: 5. Per the germline V gene, CDR1 is SGHAT and CDR2 is FQNNGV. The CDR3 region is CASSWQGREETQYF. CDR3 nucleotide sequence: TGTGCCAGCAGCTGGCAAGGGAGGGAAGAGACCCAGTACTTC.

This chain links TRBV7-9 with TRBJ2-3, with TRBD2 matching over 7 bases. Germline V gene data show CDR1 as SEHNR and CDR2 as FQNEAQ (reference sequence). V gave up 1 base and J gave up 4 bases; unmatched junction bases: 8. The CDR3 extends over 16 amino acids. The CDR3 is CASSLGAAGDADTQYF. The CDR3 DNA follows: TGTGCCAGCAGCTTAGGCGCGGCGGGGGACGCAGATACGCAGTATTTT.

In this sample, this clonotype turned up a few times. The V and J genes are TRBV6-2 or TRBV6-3 and TRBJ2-3; TRBD2 aligns across 8 bases. The CDR3 extends over 16 amino acids. V trimming: 10 bases; J trimming: 1 base; junction bases outside the gene matches: 13. CDR1 MNHEY and CDR2 SVGEGT come from the germline V gene. The CDR3 bases are TGTGCCACCCGCCACCCCGCGGGGGGTCGCACAGATACGCAGTATTTT. It is translated as CATRHPAGGRTDTQYF.

The chain carries TRBV12-3 or TRBV12-4 and TRBJ1-2; 10 bases map to TRBD1. This CDR3 spans 14 amino acids. Unmatched junction bases numbered 6, after V lost 6 bases and J lost 5 bases. The DNA of the CDR3 is TGTGCCAGCAGACCGGACAGGGGGGGATATGGCTACACCTTC. Translating it yields CASRPDRGGYGYTF.

This clonotype has only a few counts. V usage is TRBV6-2 or TRBV6-3 and J usage is TRBJ2-7; a weak D match, TRBD1 (6 bases). CDR3 length: 14 amino acids. Deletions cut 6 bases from V and 2 bases from J, with 14 bases between. Looked up from germline, CDR1 is MNHEY and CDR2 is SVGEGT. The CDR3 here is CASRTRQVTYEQYF. In DNA form, the CDR3 reads TGTGCCAGCAGAACTCGACAGGTCACCTACGAGCAGTACTTC.

The chain links TRBV12-3 or TRBV12-4 to TRBJ1-2; D is unclear. The length of the CDR3 is 14 residues. Deletions cut 7 bases from V and 7 bases from J, with 19 bases between. CDR3 residues: CASKTDATGSGYTF. The CDR3 nucleotides are TGTGCCAGCAAAACAGATGCGACCGGGAGTGGCTACACCTTC.

V and J are TRBV10-2 and TRBJ2-7; the D is unclear. Germline CDR1 is WSHSY and CDR2 is SAAADI. The CDR3 extends over 12 amino acids. The V end was cut by 2 bases, the J end by 6 bases, with 8 bases between. The CDR3: CASSEELPEQYF. DNA of the CDR3: TGCGCCAGCAGTGAGGAACTTCCCGAGCAGTACTTC.

This chain joins TRBV20-1 and TRBJ1-1; 8 positions match TRBD1. The germline V gene encodes CDR1 DFQATT and CDR2 SNEGSKA (reference sequence). The CDR3 spans 19 residues. V was pared by 3 bases and J by 1 base, with 19 bases of the junction left unmatched. Here the CDR3 DNA reads TGCAGTGCTAGGAAAACTCAGGCAGGGGGCTGGTTCGGGAACACTGAAGCTTTCTTT. It yields the protein CSARKTQAGGWFGNTEAFF.

The chain links TRBV7-2 to TRBJ2-2, with D perhaps TRBD1 or TRBD2 (5 bases each). The CDR3 has 15 residues. CDR1 is SGHTA, CDR2 FQGNSA, per germline. The V end was cut by 1 base, the J end by 6 bases, with 12 bases between. The CDR3 spells CASSLEGTHSGELFF. CDR3 in DNA: TGTGCCAGCAGCTTAGAAGGGACCCATTCCGGGGAGCTGTTTTTT.

The sample holds a few counts of this clonotype. The chain joins TRBV20-1 to TRBJ2-4; a weak D match, TRBD1 (6 bases). Per germline, CDR1 DFQATT and CDR2 SNEGSKA (reference sequence). V was clipped by 4 bases and J by 1 base, with 11 bases between them. The CDR3 runs to 14 residues. The CDR3 coding sequence is TGCAGTGCTAAGACAGGCGTTGCCAAAAACATTCAGTACTTC. Translation gives CSAKTGVAKNIQYF.

This clonotype was seen more than once but under ten times. This chain uses TRBV6-6 with TRBJ1-1; D unclear. This CDR3 region has 13 residues. Germline V gives CDR1 MNHNY, CDR2 SVGAGI (reference sequence). Trimming stripped 2 bases from V and 6 bases from J, with 10 bases between. The CDR3 DNA follows: TGTGCCAGCAGTTACACCACGGCGGCTGAAGCTTTCTTT. As protein: CASSYTTAAEAFF.

V usage is TRBV20-1 and J usage is TRBJ1-2; D is possibly TRBD1 (5 bases). V gave up 5 bases and J gave up 4 bases, with 14 bases separating them. Germline V gives CDR1 DFQATT, CDR2 SNEGSKA (reference sequence). This CDR3 spans 13 amino acids. This CDR3 reads CSAAPGDAYGYTF. CDR3 DNA: TGCAGTGCTGCCCCGGGGGACGCCTATGGCTACACCTTC.

V and J are TRBV12-3 or TRBV12-4 and TRBJ1-5, with TRBD1 as a possible D gene (5 bases). CDR3 length: 13 amino acids. V was pared by 5 bases and J by 9 bases, with 14 bases between. The CDR3 DNA reads as TGTGCCAGCAGTCCCGGGTGGGGGATGCCCCAGCATTTT. It yields the protein CASSPGWGMPQHF.

The chain links TRBV4-1 to TRBJ2-1, with D possibly TRBD2 on 5 matching bases. Trimming stripped 8 bases from V and 8 bases from J, with 10 bases between. The length of the CDR3 is 11 residues. Looked up from germline, CDR1 is MGHRA and CDR2 is YSYEKL. This chain's CDR3 is CASYDGDEQFF. The CDR3 region has the DNA TGCGCCAGCTATGACGGGGATGAGCAGTTCTTC.

This rearrangement joins TRBV3-1 to TRBJ1-1; 10 bases are shared with TRBD1. This CDR3 comprises 15 residues. Germline lookup yields CDR1 LGHDT and CDR2 YNNKEL (reference sequence). V dropped 4 bases and J dropped 5; count of bases not matched to a gene: 7. The CDR3 nucleotides read TGTGCCAGCAGCCGACCGGGACAGGGGAAGACTGAAGCTTTCTTT. It encodes CASSRPGQGKTEAFF.

There are many counts of this clonotype. The V gene is TRBV12-3 or TRBV12-4, the J gene TRBJ2-5; D is unclear. The V end was cut by 5 bases, the J end by 4 bases, with 17 bases between. This CDR3 has 15 amino acids. In DNA form, the CDR3 reads TGTGCCAGCAGTAAAAACTACCTTATGGGAGAGACCCAGTACTTC. Translation gives CASSKNYLMGETQYF.

The chain links TRBV7-3 to TRBJ2-3, with 7 bases fitting TRBD1. The trim removed 4 bases at V and 7 bases at J, leaving 5 bases unmatched. Looked up from germline, CDR1 is SGHTA and CDR2 is FQGTGA. The CDR3 is 13 residues long. This CDR3 is CASSSSGGYTQYF. In DNA form, the CDR3 reads TGTGCCAGCAGCTCGTCAGGGGGTTATACGCAGTATTTT.